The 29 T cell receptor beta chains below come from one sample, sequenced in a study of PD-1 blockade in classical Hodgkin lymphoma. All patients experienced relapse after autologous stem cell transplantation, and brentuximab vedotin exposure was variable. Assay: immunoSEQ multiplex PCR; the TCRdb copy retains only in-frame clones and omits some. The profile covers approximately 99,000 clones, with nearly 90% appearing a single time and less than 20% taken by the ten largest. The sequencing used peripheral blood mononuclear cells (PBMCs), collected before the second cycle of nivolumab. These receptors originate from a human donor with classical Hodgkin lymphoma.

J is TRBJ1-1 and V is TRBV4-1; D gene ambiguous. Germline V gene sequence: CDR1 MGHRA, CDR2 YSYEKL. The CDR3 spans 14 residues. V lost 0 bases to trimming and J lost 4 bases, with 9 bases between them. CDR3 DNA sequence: TGCGCCAGCAGCCAAGATGGCAGGATCACTGAAGCTTTCTTT. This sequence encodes CASSQDGRITEAFF.

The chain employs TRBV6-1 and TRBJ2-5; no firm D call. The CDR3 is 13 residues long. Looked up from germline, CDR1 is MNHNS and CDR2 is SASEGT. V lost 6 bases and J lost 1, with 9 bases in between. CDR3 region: CASRPASQETQYF. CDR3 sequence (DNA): TGTGCCAGCAGGCCGGCGTCCCAAGAGACCCAGTACTTC.

In DNA form, the CDR3 reads TGTGCCAGCAGTCGGGGTGGCTACGCTGAAGCTTTCTTT. It codes for CASSRGGYAEAFF. This chain connects TRBV7-2 to TRBJ1-1; no definite D call. From germline, CDR1 is SGHTA and CDR2 FQGNSA. This CDR3 has 13 residues. Trimming took off 6 bases at V and 6 bases at J, with 14 bases between the two ends.

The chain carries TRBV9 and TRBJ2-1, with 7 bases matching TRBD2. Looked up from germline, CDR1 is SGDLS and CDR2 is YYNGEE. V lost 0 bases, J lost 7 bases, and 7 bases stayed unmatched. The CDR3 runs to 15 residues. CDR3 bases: TGTGCCAGCAGCGTAGATGGCGGGAGAGAGAATGAGCAGTTCTTC. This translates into CASSVDGGRENEQFF.

CDR3 region: CASSFGRAAEAFF. In nucleotides, the CDR3 is TGTGCCAGCAGCTTTGGAAGGGCCGCTGAAGCTTTCTTT. The chain links TRBV5-4 to TRBJ1-1; D not certain. Germline assignment: CDR1 SGHNT and CDR2 YYREEE (reference sequence). Between the trimmed V and J ends, which lost 2 bases and 6 bases, there was a span of 11 bases. The CDR3 loop spans 13 amino acids.

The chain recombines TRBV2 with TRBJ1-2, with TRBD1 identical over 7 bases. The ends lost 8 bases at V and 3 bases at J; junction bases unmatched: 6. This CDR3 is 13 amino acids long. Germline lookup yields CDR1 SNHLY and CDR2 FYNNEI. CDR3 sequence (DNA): TGTGCCAGCCATACAGGGGCCGACTATGGCTACACCTTC. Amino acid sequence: CASHTGADYGYTF.

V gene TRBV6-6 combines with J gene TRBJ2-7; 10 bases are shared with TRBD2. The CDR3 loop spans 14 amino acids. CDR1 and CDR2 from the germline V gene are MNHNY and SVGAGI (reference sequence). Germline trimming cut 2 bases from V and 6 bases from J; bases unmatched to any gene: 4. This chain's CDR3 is CASSYTSGTREQYF. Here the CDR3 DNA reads TGTGCCAGCAGTTACACTAGCGGGACCCGCGAGCAGTACTTC.

CDR3 sequence (DNA): TGTGCCAGCAGGTTTGGACAGGGTGAATTCAACTATGGCTACACCTTC. Amino acid sequence: CASRFGQGEFNYGYTF. V and J are TRBV2 and TRBJ1-2; 8 nucleotides match TRBD1. This CDR3 comprises 16 residues. Germline V gene sequence: CDR1 SNHLY, CDR2 FYNNEI. V trimming: 6 bases; J trimming: 2 bases; junction bases outside the gene matches: 11.

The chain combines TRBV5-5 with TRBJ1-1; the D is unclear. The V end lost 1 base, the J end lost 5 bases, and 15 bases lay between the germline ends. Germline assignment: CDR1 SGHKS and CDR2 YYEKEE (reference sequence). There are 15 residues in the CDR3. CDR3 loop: CASSLLAMGGTEAFF. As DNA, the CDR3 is TGTGCCAGCAGCTTGCTTGCAATGGGAGGAACTGAAGCTTTCTTT.

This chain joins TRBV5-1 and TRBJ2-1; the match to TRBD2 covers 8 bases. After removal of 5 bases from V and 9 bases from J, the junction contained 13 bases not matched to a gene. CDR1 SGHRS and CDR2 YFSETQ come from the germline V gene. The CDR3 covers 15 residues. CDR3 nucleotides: TGCGCCAGCAGTTCCGGGACTAGACCTCTCGGTGAGCAGTTCTTC. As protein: CASSSGTRPLGEQFF.

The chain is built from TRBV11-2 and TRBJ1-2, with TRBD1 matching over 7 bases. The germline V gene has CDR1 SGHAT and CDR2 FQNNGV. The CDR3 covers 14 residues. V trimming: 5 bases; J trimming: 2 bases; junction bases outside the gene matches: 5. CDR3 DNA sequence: TGTGCCAGCAGCCCGAGGGACAGCAACTATGGCTACACCTTC. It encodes CASSPRDSNYGYTF.

This chain's CDR3 is CASFKVGFYTF. CDR3 in DNA: TGTGCCAGCTTTAAAGTAGGTTTCTACACCTTC. V usage is TRBV6-5 and J usage is TRBJ1-2; D is unresolved. V shed 8 bases and J shed 10 bases, with 14 bases lying between them. CDR1 MNHEY and CDR2 SVGAGI come from the germline V gene. This CDR3 comprises 11 residues.

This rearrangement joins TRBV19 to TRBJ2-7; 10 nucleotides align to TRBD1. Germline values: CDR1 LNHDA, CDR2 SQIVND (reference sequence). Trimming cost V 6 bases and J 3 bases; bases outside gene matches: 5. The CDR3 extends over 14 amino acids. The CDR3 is CASSSGTGDYEQYF. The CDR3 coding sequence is TGTGCCAGTAGCTCCGGGACAGGGGACTACGAGCAGTACTTC.

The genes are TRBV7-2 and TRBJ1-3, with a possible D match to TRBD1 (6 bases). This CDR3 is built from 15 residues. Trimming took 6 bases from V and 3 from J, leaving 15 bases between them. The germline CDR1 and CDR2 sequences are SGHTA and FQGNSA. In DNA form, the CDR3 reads TGTGCCAGCAGGATCATTGGGGGGCTTGGAAACACCATATATTTT. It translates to CASRIIGGLGNTIYF. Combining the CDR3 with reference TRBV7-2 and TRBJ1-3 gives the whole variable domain GAGVSQSPSNKVTEKGKDVELRCDPISGHTALYWYRQSLGQGLEFLIYFQGNSAPDKSGLPSDRFSAERTGGSVSTLTIQRTQQEDSAVYLCASRIIGGLGNTIYFGEGSWLTVV.

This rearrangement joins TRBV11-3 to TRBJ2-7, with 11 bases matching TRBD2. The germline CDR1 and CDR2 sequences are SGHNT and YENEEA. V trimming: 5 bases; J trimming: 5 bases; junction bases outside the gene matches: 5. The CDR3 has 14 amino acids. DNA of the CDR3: TGTGCCAGCAGCCGTAGCGGGAGGGCCCACGAGCAGTACTTC. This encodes CASSRSGRAHEQYF.

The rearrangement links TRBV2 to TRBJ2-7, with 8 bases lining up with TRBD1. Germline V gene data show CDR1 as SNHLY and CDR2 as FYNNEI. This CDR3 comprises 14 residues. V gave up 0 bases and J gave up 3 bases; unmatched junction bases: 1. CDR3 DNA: TGTGCCAGCAGTGAAGCAACAGGGGGCTACGAGCAGTACTTC. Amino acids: CASSEATGGYEQYF.

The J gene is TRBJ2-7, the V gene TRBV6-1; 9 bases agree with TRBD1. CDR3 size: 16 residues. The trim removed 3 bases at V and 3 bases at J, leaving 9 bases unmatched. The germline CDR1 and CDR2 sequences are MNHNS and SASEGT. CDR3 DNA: TGTGCCAGCAGTGAGTTTGGCGGACAGGGGAGCTACGAGCAGTACTTC. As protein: CASSEFGGQGSYEQYF.

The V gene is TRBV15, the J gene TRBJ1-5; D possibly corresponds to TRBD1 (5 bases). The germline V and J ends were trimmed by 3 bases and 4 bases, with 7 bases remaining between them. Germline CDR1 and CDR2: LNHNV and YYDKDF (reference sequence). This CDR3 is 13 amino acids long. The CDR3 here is CATSSAGNQPQHF. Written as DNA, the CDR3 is TGTGCCACCAGCAGTGCAGGGAATCAGCCCCAGCATTTT. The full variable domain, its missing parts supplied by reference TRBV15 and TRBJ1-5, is DAMVIQNPRYQVTQFGKPVTLSCSQTLNHNVMYWYQQKSSQAPKLLFHYYDKDFNNEADTPDNFQSRRPNTSFCFLDIRSPGLGDTAMYLCATSSAGNQPQHFGDGTRLSIL.

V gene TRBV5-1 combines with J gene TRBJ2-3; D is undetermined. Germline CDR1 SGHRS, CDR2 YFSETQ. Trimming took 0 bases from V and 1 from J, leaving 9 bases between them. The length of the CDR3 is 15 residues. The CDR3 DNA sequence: TGCGCCAGCAGCTTGGAGGTCGGCCGCACAGATACGCAGTATTTT. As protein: CASSLEVGRTDTQYF.

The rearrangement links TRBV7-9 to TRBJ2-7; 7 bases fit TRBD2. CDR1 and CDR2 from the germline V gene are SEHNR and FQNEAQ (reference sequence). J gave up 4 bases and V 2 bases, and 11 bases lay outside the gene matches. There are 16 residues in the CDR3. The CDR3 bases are TGTGCCAGCAGCTTATATAACGGCGGGAGAGATTACGAGCAGTACTTC. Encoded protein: CASSLYNGGRDYEQYF.

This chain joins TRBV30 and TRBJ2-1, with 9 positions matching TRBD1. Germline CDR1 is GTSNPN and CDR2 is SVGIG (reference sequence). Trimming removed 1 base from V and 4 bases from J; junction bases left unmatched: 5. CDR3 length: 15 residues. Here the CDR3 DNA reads TGTGCCTGGAGTGCCGGACAGGGGTTGTACAATGAGCAGTTCTTC. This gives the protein CAWSAGQGLYNEQFF.

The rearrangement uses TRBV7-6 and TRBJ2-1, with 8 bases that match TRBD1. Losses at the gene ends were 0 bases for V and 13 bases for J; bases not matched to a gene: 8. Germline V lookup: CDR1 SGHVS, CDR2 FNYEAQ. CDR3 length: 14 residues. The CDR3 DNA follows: TGTGCCAGCAGCTTAGCTTTGGGTGACAGGGGTCAGTTCTTC. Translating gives CASSLALGDRGQFF.

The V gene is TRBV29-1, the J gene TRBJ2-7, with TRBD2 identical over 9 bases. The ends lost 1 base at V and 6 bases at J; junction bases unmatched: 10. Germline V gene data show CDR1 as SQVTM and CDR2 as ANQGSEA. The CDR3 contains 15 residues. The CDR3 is CSVEVAGEEAFEQYF. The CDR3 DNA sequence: TGCAGCGTTGAAGTAGCGGGAGAAGAAGCCTTCGAGCAGTACTTC.

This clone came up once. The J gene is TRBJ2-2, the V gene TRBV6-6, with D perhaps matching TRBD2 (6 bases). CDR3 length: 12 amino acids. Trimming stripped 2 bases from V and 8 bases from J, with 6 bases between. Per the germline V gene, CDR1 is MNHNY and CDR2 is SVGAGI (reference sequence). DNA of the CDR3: TGTGCCAGCAGTTACGCGGGAGGGGAGCTGTTTTTT. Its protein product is CASSYAGGELFF.

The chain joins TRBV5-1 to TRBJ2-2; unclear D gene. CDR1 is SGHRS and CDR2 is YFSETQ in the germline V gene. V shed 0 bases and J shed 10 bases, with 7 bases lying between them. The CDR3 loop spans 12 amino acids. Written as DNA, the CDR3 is TGCGCCAGCAGCTTGGAGTTTTTGGAGCTGTTTTTT. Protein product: CASSLEFLELFF.

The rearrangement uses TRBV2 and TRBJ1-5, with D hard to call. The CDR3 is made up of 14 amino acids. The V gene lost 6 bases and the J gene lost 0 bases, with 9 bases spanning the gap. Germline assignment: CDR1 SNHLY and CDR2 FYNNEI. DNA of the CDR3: TGTGCCAGCAGCCCCGGGCCTAGCAATCAGCCCCAGCATTTT. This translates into CASSPGPSNQPQHF.

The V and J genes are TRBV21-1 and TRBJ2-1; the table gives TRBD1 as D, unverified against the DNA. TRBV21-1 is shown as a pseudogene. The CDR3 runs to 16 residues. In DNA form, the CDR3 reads TGTGCCAGCAGCAACGGGATCAGGGGGCCGTACAATGAGCAGTTCTTC. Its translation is CASSNGIRGPYNEQFF.

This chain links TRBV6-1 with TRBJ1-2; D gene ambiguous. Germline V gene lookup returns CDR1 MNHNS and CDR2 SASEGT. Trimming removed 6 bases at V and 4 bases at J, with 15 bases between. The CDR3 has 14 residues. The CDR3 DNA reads TGTGCCAGCAGAGACCATGCCCGCCTCTATGGCTACACCTTC. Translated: CASRDHARLYGYTF.

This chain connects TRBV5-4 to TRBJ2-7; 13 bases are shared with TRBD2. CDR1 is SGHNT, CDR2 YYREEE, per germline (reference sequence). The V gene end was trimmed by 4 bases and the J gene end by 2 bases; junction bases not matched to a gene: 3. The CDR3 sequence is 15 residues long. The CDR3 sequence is CASSMGLAGTYEQYF. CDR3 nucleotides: TGTGCCAGCAGCATGGGACTAGCGGGGACCTACGAGCAGTACTTC.